A single sample is the source of the 25 T cell receptor beta chains below, sequenced in a study of blood T cell repertoires in COVID-19. Repertoires were generated with immunoSEQ multiplex PCR, while TCRdb's copy carries only in-frame clones and drops some. The sample consists of a few hundred thousand clones, 75% to 90% of them appearing once. The sample comprised peripheral blood. These receptor sequences come from a woman in her sixties or seventies with COVID-19, enrolled during active disease.

The gene calls are TRBV4-2 and TRBJ1-2; 8 bases are shared with TRBD1. V lost 0 bases to trimming and J lost 4 bases; unmatched junction nucleotides: 1. Germline V gene sequence: CDR1 LGHNA, CDR2 YNFKEQ. The CDR3 spans 14 residues. Here the CDR3 DNA reads TGTGCCAGCAGCCAAGACGACAGGGGCTATGGCTACACCTTC. Protein sequence: CASSQDDRGYGYTF.

This clone was seen just once. The chain couples TRBV3-1 (or the pseudogene TRBV3-2) to TRBJ1-2; tentatively, D is TRBD1 (5 bases). The CDR3 extends over 13 amino acids. V was pared by 1 base and J by 7 bases, with 10 bases between. CDR1 and CDR2 (germline): LGHDT, YNNKEL (reference sequence). CDR3 in DNA: TGTGCCAGCAGCCAAGGGGGCCGCTCTGGCTACACCTTC. Translation: CASSQGGRSGYTF.

V and J are TRBV19 and TRBJ2-2, with 12 bases matching TRBD1. Germline values: CDR1 LNHDA, CDR2 SQIVND (reference sequence). With 9 bases clipped from V and 7 bases from J, the junction kept 6 bases outside the gene matches. The CDR3 is 14 amino acids. The CDR3 spells CASRGQGAGGELFF. The CDR3 DNA reads TGTGCCAGCCGGGGACAGGGGGCAGGCGGGGAGCTGTTTTTT.

The gene calls are TRBV7-2 and TRBJ2-3; weak D call: TRBD2 (6 bases). Trimming pared 6 bases from V and 2 bases from J, leaving 9 bases between. This CDR3 comprises 13 residues. Germline V gives CDR1 SGHTA, CDR2 FQGNSA. CDR3 sequence reads: CASRGGATDTQYF. DNA for the CDR3: TGTGCCAGCAGAGGCGGGGCCACAGATACGCAGTATTTT.

This chain connects TRBV9 to TRBJ2-7; 10 bases align to TRBD1. The CDR3 runs to 13 residues. Germline trimming cut 4 bases from V and 12 bases from J; bases unmatched to any gene: 10. Per germline, CDR1 SGDLS and CDR2 YYNGEE. CDR3 sequence: CASSTSTGGVSYF. CDR3 coding DNA: TGTGCCAGCAGCACCTCGACAGGGGGCGTTTCGTACTTC.

CDR3 in amino acids: CASSYSLGGAPGRIGYGYTF. The CDR3 nucleotides are TGTGCCAGCAGCTACTCACTGGGAGGGGCGCCAGGGAGGATTGGCTATGGCTACACCTTC. The V call is TRBV9, the J call TRBJ1-2; D perhaps matches TRBD1 (5 bases). Germline V CDR1 and CDR2: SGDLS, YYNGEE. Trimming left V 4 bases short and J 4 bases short, with 32 bases between. CDR3 length: 20 residues.

V gene TRBV7-2 combines with J gene TRBJ1-2, with D unclear. Germline V gene data show CDR1 as SGHTA and CDR2 as FQGNSA. V gave up 0 bases and J gave up 3 bases, with 11 bases separating them. The CDR3 totals 15 residues. The CDR3 reads CASSLAISSYYGYTF. DNA for the CDR3: TGTGCCAGCAGCTTAGCGATTAGTTCCTACTATGGCTACACCTTC.

V usage is TRBV27 and J usage is TRBJ1-5, with D hard to call. This CDR3 comprises 13 residues. In germline, CDR1 is MNHEY, CDR2 SMNVEV (reference sequence). V gave up 3 bases and J gave up 5 bases, with 8 bases separating them. The CDR3 DNA follows: TGTGCCAGCAGTTTCGGGGAGGATCAGCCCCAGCATTTT. Translation: CASSFGEDQPQHF.

The chain links TRBV7-9 to TRBJ2-5; TRBD2 is a possible D gene (6 bases). Germline V gene lookup returns CDR1 SEHNR and CDR2 FQNEAQ (reference sequence). V dropped 6 bases and J dropped 0 bases, with 20 bases sitting between them. CDR3 length equals 17 residues. As DNA, the CDR3 is TGTGCCAGCAGTTCGACGGGGCGGGACCAGTACCAAGAGACCCAGTACTTC. This encodes CASSSTGRDQYQETQYF.

The chain links TRBV30 to TRBJ1-5; tentative D call: TRBD1 (5 bases). The germline V gene has CDR1 GTSNPN and CDR2 SVGIG (reference sequence). V lost 5 bases and J 0 bases, leaving 8 bases between the germline ends. The CDR3 length is 13 residues. CDR3 loop: CAWGGGSNQPQHF. The CDR3 DNA is TGTGCCTGGGGGGGAGGTAGCAATCAGCCCCAGCATTTT.

This chain links TRBV24-1 with TRBJ2-3, with TRBD2 as a possible D gene (6 bases). This CDR3 comprises 15 residues. The V end was cut by 4 bases, the J end by 7 bases, with 17 bases between. Per the germline V gene, CDR1 is KGHDR and CDR2 is SFDVKD. The CDR3, as DNA: TGTGCCACCAGTGACCCTCGGATGGGGGGATATACGCAGTATTTT. Translated: CATSDPRMGGYTQYF.

This clone was counted once. The rearrangement joins TRBV5-1 to TRBJ1-2; 9 bases agree with TRBD1. This CDR3 is 15 amino acids long. Trimming removed 3 bases from V and 7 bases from J; junction bases left unmatched: 10. Per the germline V gene, CDR1 is SGHRS and CDR2 is YFSETQ. The CDR3 loop is CASSSIPGQGIGYTF. DNA of the CDR3: TGCGCCAGCAGCTCAATCCCGGGACAGGGAATTGGCTACACCTTC.

V is TRBV10-1 and J is TRBJ2-7; D is undetermined. CDR1 and CDR2 (germline): WNHNN, SYGVQD (reference sequence). Trimming removed 2 bases from V and 0 bases from J, with 8 bases in between. The CDR3 contains 14 residues. The CDR3 sequence: CASSEHGNSYEQYF. DNA for the CDR3: TGCGCCAGCAGTGAGCATGGCAACTCCTACGAGCAGTACTTC.

The genes are TRBV2 and TRBJ1-1, with D perhaps matching TRBD1 (5 bases). Trimming removed 6 bases from V and 9 bases from J, with 14 bases in between. Per germline, CDR1 SNHLY and CDR2 FYNNEI. The CDR3 is 12 amino acids. CDR3 bases: TGTGCCAGCAGAGACAGCCTCTCTCAAGCTTTCTTT. It codes for CASRDSLSQAFF.

This chain links TRBV3-1 (or the pseudogene TRBV3-2) with TRBJ1-2, with 9 positions matching TRBD1. The CDR3 covers 15 residues. Losses at the gene ends were 4 bases for V and 8 bases for J; bases not matched to a gene: 11. Germline CDR1 and CDR2: LGHDT and YNNKEL (reference sequence). The CDR3 DNA sequence: TGTGCCAGCAGCCGAGGGACAGGGTCGGAACGCGGCTACACCTTC. Protein sequence: CASSRGTGSERGYTF.

The V call is TRBV7-8, the J call TRBJ2-3; 7 nucleotides align to TRBD2. The germline V gene has CDR1 SGHVS and CDR2 FQNEAQ. The CDR3 contains 16 residues. The trim removed 5 bases at V and 0 bases at J, leaving 8 bases unmatched. CDR3 protein: CASSGQLATSTDTQYF. In nucleotides, the CDR3 is TGTGCCAGCAGCGGACAACTAGCGACTAGCACAGATACGCAGTATTTT.

The chain uses TRBV7-2 and TRBJ2-1, with D unresolved. Trimming removed 1 base at V and 8 bases at J, with 6 bases between. Germline V gene data show CDR1 as SGHTA and CDR2 as FQGNSA. The CDR3 contains 12 residues. The CDR3 here is CASSLGLYEQFF. CDR3 nucleotides: TGTGCCAGCAGCTTAGGGCTGTATGAGCAGTTCTTC.

This sequence joins TRBV10-3 and TRBJ1-1, with 8 bases that match TRBD1. The CDR3 is 16 amino acids. Germline trimming cut 2 bases from V and 0 bases from J; bases unmatched to any gene: 5. Germline V gene data show CDR1 as ENHRY and CDR2 as SYGVKD. The CDR3 DNA reads as TGTGCCATCAGTGAGCGTGGACAGGGCCTGAACACTGAAGCTTTCTTT. This codes for CAISERGQGLNTEAFF.

This sequence joins TRBV4-1 and TRBJ2-1, with 10 bases aligning to TRBD2. The CDR3 loop spans 20 amino acids. Germline CDR1 is MGHRA and CDR2 is YSYEKL. J lost 7 bases, V lost 7 bases, and 25 bases had no gene match. The CDR3 spells CASTPTTWFSGGSIGNEQFF. CDR3 sequence (DNA): TGCGCCAGCACCCCGACGACTTGGTTTAGCGGGGGGTCGATTGGGAATGAGCAGTTCTTC.

The chain uses TRBV19 and TRBJ1-6; the match to TRBD1 covers 10 bases. In germline, CDR1 is LNHDA, CDR2 SQIVND (reference sequence). Losses at the gene ends were 9 bases for V and 6 bases for J; bases not matched to a gene: 2. The CDR3 sequence is 13 residues long. CDR3 region: CASGTGVNSPLHF. The CDR3 bases are TGTGCCAGCGGGACAGGGGTTAATTCACCCCTCCACTTT.

The V call is TRBV2, the J call TRBJ1-2; D is uncertain. The CDR3 totals 15 residues. Trimming took off 0 bases at V and 4 bases at J, with 12 bases between the two ends. CDR1 is SNHLY, CDR2 FYNNEI, per germline. In DNA, the CDR3 is TGTGCCAGCAGTGAAGCGCTTCACAGAATCTATGGCTACACCTTC. Its translation: CASSEALHRIYGYTF.

The chain has TRBV5-4 and TRBJ2-2; TRBD1 matches at 8 bases. J gave up 0 bases and V 4 bases, and 8 bases lay outside the gene matches. Germline V gene sequence: CDR1 SGHNT, CDR2 YYREEE (reference sequence). This CDR3 has 17 amino acids. The CDR3 loop reads CASSPPPTGANTGELFF. In DNA, the CDR3 is TGTGCCAGCAGCCCCCCCCCGACAGGGGCGAACACCGGGGAGCTGTTTTTT.

Details on this clone: At the DNA level, this CDR3 is encoded by other sequences in the same sample as well. This sequence joins TRBV4-1 and TRBJ2-7; 11 bases map to TRBD2. CDR1 MGHRA and CDR2 YSYEKL come from the germline V gene. J lost 4 bases, V lost 3 bases, and 5 bases had no gene match. This CDR3 has 15 amino acids. The CDR3 DNA sequence: TGCGCCAGCAGCCAGGGGCTAGCGGGGGGATACGAGCAGTACTTC. Translated, it gives CASSQGLAGGYEQYF.

V usage is TRBV4-2 and J usage is TRBJ2-2; D is perhaps TRBD2 (7 bases). Trimming took off 3 bases at V and 4 bases at J, with 18 bases between the two ends. Germline lookup yields CDR1 LGHNA and CDR2 YNFKEQ. The CDR3 contains 17 residues. CDR3 in amino acids: CASSQGAGGGITGELFF. DNA of the CDR3: TGTGCCAGCAGCCAGGGGGCAGGCGGGGGTATCACCGGGGAGCTGTTTTTT.

The table lists this clone with a count of one. The gene calls are TRBV18 and TRBJ1-2, with a tentative D call TRBD1 (5 bases). V dropped 4 bases and J dropped 2 bases, with 8 bases sitting between them. CDR3 length equals 13 residues. In germline, CDR1 is KGHSH, CDR2 LQKENI. CDR3 sequence: CASSQTVNYGYTF. The CDR3, as DNA: TGTGCCAGCTCACAGACAGTCAACTATGGCTACACCTTC.